A selection of T cell receptor beta chains follows, all from one sample in a study of T-cell reconstitution after alpha-beta-depleted transplantation in children. TCRdb reprocessed the PCR reads with MiXCR, giving one entry per CDR3 protein. The data show about 200,000 distinct CDR3 sequences, roughly 9.1% seen once. The material was PBMCs, mostly from graft donor cells, obtained 360 days after TCRalphabeta/CD19-depleted stem cell transplant. All receptors derive from a male patient aged 2 to 9 who had a stem cell transplant for acute myeloid leukemia, so the T cells may come from the graft donor. Each CDR3 is given without its conserved first and last residue. The order of the fields is J gene, V gene, clone size, CDR3 protein. Size is stated for part of the rows, as once, few or many counts, or as a class when the clone is expanded.

>TRBJ2-7|TRBV7-2|-
ASSAFQGPEQY
>TRBJ2-1|TRBV11-1|-
ASSLVGERLAGGKRYEQF
>TRBJ2-2|TRBV5-1|many
ASSKTNTGELF
>TRBJ2-2|TRBV20-1|few
SALPVPGLAGTGELF
>TRBJ2-7|TRBV28|-
ASSLWAGEVYEQY
>TRBJ2-5|TRBV7-9|few
ASSLSRRETQY
>TRBJ2-2|TRBV7-3|few
ASSSAPGELF
>TRBJ2-3|TRBV7-3|many
ASSLHRDDTQY
>TRBJ1-5|TRBV20-1|few
SARLPGEGQPQH
>TRBJ2-2|TRBV11-2|few
ASSWTGADTGELF
>TRBJ2-5|TRBV29-1|many
SVERVGGETQY
>TRBJ2-3|TRBV20-1|-
SASSSTYTDTQY
>TRBJ2-7|TRBV20-1|-
SATGPYEQY
>TRBJ2-2|TRBV7-3|few
ASSPGYTGELF
>TRBJ1-5|TRBV7-9|-
ASSFGRLKGNQPQH
>TRBJ2-7|TRBV20-1|many
SAGTGLNEQY
>TRBJ2-7|TRBV18|many
ASSPPRGLAGYEQY
>TRBJ2-1|TRBV20-1|many
SAPGTSGHNEQF
>TRBJ2-2|TRBV25-1|many
ASSLTGVTGELF
>TRBJ2-3|TRBV20-1|few
SAQVAGGDSDTQY
>TRBJ2-1|TRBV20-1|many
SARDSWGNEQF
>TRBJ2-5|TRBV29-1|-
SVDSVAGAGETQY
>TRBJ2-5|TRBV29-1|many
SVFGGGYQETQY
>TRBJ1-2|TRBV12-3/TRBV12-4|few
ASSSPRANYGYT
>TRBJ1-1|TRBV11-1|few
ASSLYGRGPNTEAF
>TRBJ2-7|TRBV5-5|few
ASTPGQGANSYEQY
>TRBJ2-1|TRBV5-1|few
ASSFAIVSVSYNEQF
>TRBJ2-7|TRBV12-3/TRBV12-4|many
ASSFSPQRDTIEQY
>TRBJ2-5|TRBV10-3|many
AISRDGSSETQY
>TRBJ2-6|TRBV18|few
ASSPRTGRAGANVLT
>TRBJ2-3|TRBV6-5|-
ASSHLGDTQY
>TRBJ2-1|TRBV12-3/TRBV12-4|many
ASSFLDRGNEQF
>TRBJ2-7|TRBV5-1|few
ASSFRGFPSYEQY
>TRBJ2-4|TRBV24-1|-
ATSDSGKGANIQY
>TRBJ2-7|TRBV29-1|few
SVRTDAVYEQY
>TRBJ2-5|TRBV5-1|-
ASRSGAESHQETQY